Each of the 32 T cell receptor beta chains below was sequenced from the same sample in a study of beta chain features in type 1 diabetes. The study reverse transcribed the entire isolated RNA, so it sequenced expressed TCRB transcripts. Data came from immunoSEQ multiplex PCR; TCRdb stores just in-frame clones and leaves some out. The sample records more than 300,000 clones, around 13% being singletons. These receptors' targets are unknown. Study results and limitations: Researchers report that Type 1 diabetes patients had moderately but significantly shorter TCRB CDR3s across all four CD4+ subsets.

The sample taken for sequencing was naive CD4+ T cells from blood. The source is a woman aged 18-29 years with type 1 diabetes.

The CDR3 spells CASSYSRVYEQYF. CDR3 bases: TGTGCCAGCAGTTATTCTCGGGTCTACGAGCAGTACTTC. The gene calls are TRBV6-5 and TRBJ2-7; D call uncertain. The CDR3 length is 13 residues. V was clipped by 3 bases and J by 3 bases, with 9 bases between them. Germline lookup yields CDR1 MNHEY and CDR2 SVGAGI.

This clone showed up just a few times. The CDR3 sequence is CSVGGVDTQYF. The DNA of the CDR3 is TGCAGCGTTGGGGGGGTTGATACGCAGTATTTT. V usage is TRBV29-1 and J usage is TRBJ2-3; TRBD2 is a possible D gene (6 bases). Germline V gives CDR1 SQVTM, CDR2 ANQGSEA. V was pared by 4 bases and J by 6 bases, with 8 bases between. CDR3 size: 11 residues.

Turning to this clone: Different DNA sequences within this sample yield the same CDR3. The chain employs TRBV10-3 and TRBJ2-3; D is ambiguous. The V gene lost 0 bases and the J gene lost 0 bases, with 4 bases spanning the gap. Per the germline V gene, CDR1 is ENHRY and CDR2 is SYGVKD. The CDR3 is made up of 14 amino acids. CDR3 nucleotide sequence: TGTGCCATCAGTGAGTCCACTAGCACAGATACGCAGTATTTT. It encodes CAISESTSTDTQYF.

This clone was detected only once. The chain carries TRBV19 and TRBJ2-1; 11 nucleotides agree with TRBD2. This CDR3 has 16 residues. Germline V lookup: CDR1 LNHDA, CDR2 SQIVND (reference sequence). Trimming at V came to 6 bases and at J to 6 bases, leaving 10 bases not matched to a gene. CDR3: CASSSPAGTSGNEQFF. CDR3 in DNA: TGTGCCAGTAGCTCCCCAGCCGGGACTAGCGGCAATGAGCAGTTCTTC.

Only a few counts were recorded for this clone. The rearrangement links TRBV29-1 to TRBJ2-3, with 7 bases fitting TRBD2. The V gene end was trimmed by 6 bases and the J gene end by 2 bases; junction bases not matched to a gene: 17. Per germline, CDR1 SQVTM and CDR2 ANQGSEA. The CDR3 contains 17 residues. The CDR3 nucleotides are TGCAGCGTCCGCAGGGTATGGCGGGAGCGCTCCACAGATACGCAGTATTTT. Translation gives CSVRRVWRERSTDTQYF.

The chain is built from TRBV5-6 and TRBJ2-5; 11 nucleotides agree with TRBD2. The V segment lost 4 bases and the J segment 5 bases; nucleotides outside the gene matches: 7. This CDR3 contains 15 residues. Germline assignment: CDR1 SGHDT and CDR2 YYEEEE. CDR3 sequence reads: CASSPSGTSGETQYF. The CDR3 DNA is TGTGCCAGCAGCCCTTCCGGGACTAGCGGCGAGACCCAGTACTTC. Using reference TRBV5-6 and TRBJ2-5 for the parts outside the CDR3, the full variable domain is DAGVTQSPTHLIKTRGQQVTLRCSPKSGHDTVSWYQQALGQGPQFIFQYYEEEERQRGNFPDRFSGHQFPNYSSELNVNALLLGDSALYLCASSPSGTSGETQYFGPGTRLLVL.

This clone occurred a few times. The chain has TRBV14 and TRBJ2-1; 13 bases line up with TRBD2. Germline values: CDR1 SGHDN, CDR2 FVKESK. The CDR3 consists of 14 residues. J was trimmed by 16 bases and V by 4 bases; bases with no gene match: 10. CDR3 protein: CASSPGLAGVALFF. Here the CDR3 DNA reads TGTGCCAGCAGCCCCGGACTAGCGGGAGTGGCCCTCTTCTTC.

The chain joins TRBV29-1 to TRBJ2-5; TRBD1 is a possible D gene (6 bases). The closer fit of TRBJ2-7 to the DNA end suggests the J call may be wrong. CDR1 and CDR2 (germline): SQVTM, ANQGSEA. This CDR3 comprises 14 residues. DNA for the CDR3: TGCAGCGTTGTCGGTAGAGGGGGAATTTACGAGCAGTACTTC. This sequence encodes CSVVGRGGIYEQYF.

In the case of this clone: Its ends do not fully match the called genes, so a read error is possible. V is TRBV28 and J is TRBJ2-7, with 8 bases matching TRBD1. CDR1 and CDR2 (germline): MDHEN, SYDVKM. This CDR3 comprises 14 residues. The CDR3 loop reads CASSLTGGGRKGDF. CDR3 sequence (DNA): TGTGCCAGCAGTCTTACAGGGGGTGGCAGGAAAGGGGACTTC.

This chain connects TRBV29-1 to TRBJ2-1, with D possibly matching TRBD2 (5 bases). Per the germline V gene, CDR1 is SQVTM and CDR2 is ANQGSEA. V was cut by 5 bases and J by 4 bases, with 21 bases left in between. This CDR3 spans 16 amino acids. CDR3: CSVIVGLFGWYNEQFF. The CDR3 DNA reads TGCAGCGTTATCGTAGGACTCTTCGGGTGGTACAATGAGCAGTTCTTC.

This clone was recorded a few times. The chain links TRBV10-3 to TRBJ2-6; 7 nucleotides line up with TRBD1. This CDR3 spans 16 amino acids. CDR1 is ENHRY and CDR2 is SYGVKD in the germline V gene. V trimming: 9 bases; J trimming: 1 base; junction bases outside the gene matches: 9. The CDR3 DNA reads TGTGCCATTGAATCGACAGGGCGGTCTGGGGCCAACGTCCTGACTTTC. This encodes CAIESTGRSGANVLTF.

The chain employs TRBV14 and TRBJ2-1; D not certain. CDR3 length: 14 residues. CDR1 SGHDN and CDR2 FVKESK come from the germline V gene. V was clipped by 1 base and J by 4 bases, with 8 bases between them. CDR3 region: CASSQGSGYNEQFF. Here the CDR3 DNA reads TGTGCCAGCAGCCAAGGATCCGGTTACAATGAGCAGTTCTTC.

CDR3 sequence reads: CASSPSDSYGYTF. CDR3 sequence (DNA): TGTGCCAGCTCACCATCGGACAGCTATGGCTACACCTTC. The gene calls are TRBV18 and TRBJ1-2; tentatively, D is TRBD1 (6 bases). The CDR3 runs 13 residues. V was cut by 2 bases and J by 4 bases, with 8 bases left in between. Looked up from germline, CDR1 is KGHSH and CDR2 is LQKENI.

This clone was observed a single time. The V call is TRBV27, the J call TRBJ2-7, with 8 bases fitting TRBD1. Germline-derived CDR1 and CDR2 are MNHEY and SMNVEV (reference sequence). This CDR3 has 13 residues. The junction had 9 bases not matched to a gene; V was cut back by 4 bases and J by 10 bases. Here the CDR3 reads CASSSSGTGGQYF. As DNA, the CDR3 is TGTGCCAGCAGTTCCTCCGGGACAGGCGGACAGTACTTC.

The rearrangement links TRBV5-1 to TRBJ2-2; 7 nucleotides match TRBD2. The V gene's germline CDR1 is SGHRS and CDR2 YFSETQ. The CDR3 sequence is 15 residues long. The junction had 5 bases not matched to a gene; V was cut back by 0 bases and J by 6 bases. CDR3 bases: TGCGCCAGCAGCTTGGATGCGGGGGAGGCCGGGGAGCTGTTTTTT. This translates into CASSLDAGEAGELFF.

A few counts support this clone. The chain couples TRBV5-4 to TRBJ1-4; possible D gene TRBD1, 6 bases. V lost 4 bases, J lost 5 bases, and 12 bases lay in between. CDR3 length equals 14 residues. Looked up from germline, CDR1 is SGHNT and CDR2 is YYREEE (reference sequence). The CDR3 bases are TGTGCCAGCAGCGTGGACAGTGGAAATGAAAAACTGTTTTTT. This gives the protein CASSVDSGNEKLFF.

This clone was seen more than once but under ten times. The J gene is TRBJ2-7, the V gene TRBV18; 11 bases align to TRBD2. V lost 4 bases, J lost 3 bases, and 5 bases stayed unmatched. CDR1 and CDR2 from the germline V gene are KGHSH and LQKENI. This CDR3 spans 15 amino acids. CDR3 region: CASSLDLAGGYEQYF. In DNA, the CDR3 is TGTGCCAGCTCACTAGACCTAGCGGGGGGCTACGAGCAGTACTTC.

A few counts support this clone. The rearrangement uses TRBV7-9 and TRBJ2-7; D not resolved. V lost 1 base and J lost 5, with 12 bases in between. The length of the CDR3 is 14 residues. Germline CDR1 is SEHNR and CDR2 is FQNEAQ (reference sequence). CDR3 protein: CASSLVGGNHEQYF. In DNA, the CDR3 is TGTGCCAGCAGCTTAGTTGGCGGTAACCACGAGCAGTACTTC.

This clone turned up a few times. The chain carries TRBV2 and TRBJ2-7; 10 bases fit TRBD1. The V gene's germline CDR1 is SNHLY and CDR2 FYNNEI. There are 14 residues in the CDR3. V was pared by 7 bases and J by 4 bases, with 7 bases of the junction left unmatched. CDR3 loop: CASNYGQGVYEQYF. CDR3 nucleotide sequence: TGTGCCAGCAACTACGGACAGGGGGTTTACGAGCAGTACTTC.

This clone was seen only once. The chain has TRBV6-6 and TRBJ2-7; D is possibly TRBD2 (6 bases). Germline V gene lookup returns CDR1 MNHNY and CDR2 SVGAGI (reference sequence). Deletions cut 6 bases from V and 4 bases from J, with 13 bases between. This CDR3 is 13 amino acids long. The CDR3 DNA follows: TGTGCCAGCAGGCGGGGAGGAGCTTACGAGCAGTACTTC. Encoded protein: CASRRGGAYEQYF.

The V gene is TRBV4-1, the J gene TRBJ2-7; maybe TRBD2 (6 bases). The CDR3 loop spans 14 amino acids. Germline V CDR1 and CDR2: MGHRA, YSYEKL. V lost 4 bases and J 2 bases, leaving 12 bases between the germline ends. CDR3 nucleotide sequence: TGCGCCAGCAGCCGAGCGGGCCGGACCTACGAGCAGTACTTC. Its translation: CASSRAGRTYEQYF.

This clone has only a few counts. The chain couples TRBV5-4 to TRBJ2-1; D perhaps matches TRBD1 (5 bases). CDR1 and CDR2 from the germline V gene are SGHNT and YYREEE (reference sequence). Trimming pared 3 bases from V and 4 bases from J, leaving 17 bases between. CDR3 size: 16 residues. As DNA, the CDR3 is TGTGCCAGCAGCTCCGGGTTGGACAAATCTTACAATGAGCAGTTCTTC. Amino acids: CASSSGLDKSYNEQFF.

This clone showed up just a few times. The V call is TRBV7-7, the J call TRBJ2-5; 12 bases are shared with TRBD2. Per the germline V gene, CDR1 is SSHAT and CDR2 is FNYEAQ (reference sequence). This CDR3 has 13 amino acids. The CDR3 sequence: CASGGLAGETQYF. The CDR3 bases are TGTGCTAGCGGGGGACTAGCGGGAGAGACCCAGTACTTC.

Concerning this clone: Distinct nucleotide sequences in the sample also encode this CDR3. The V call is TRBV18, the J call TRBJ2-7, with 8 bases matching TRBD1. Germline CDR1 is KGHSH and CDR2 is LQKENI. The CDR3 has 14 residues. The trim removed 3 bases at V and 4 bases at J, leaving 5 bases unmatched. This chain's CDR3 is CASSPGTGGYEQYF. The CDR3 DNA sequence: TGTGCCAGCTCACCTGGGACAGGTGGGTACGAGCAGTACTTC.

The rearrangement joins TRBV5-1 to TRBJ2-5; 7 bases match TRBD1. Germline-derived CDR1 and CDR2 are SGHRS and YFSETQ. The V and J ends lost 0 bases and 5 bases, in that order; junction bases with no gene match: 4. This CDR3 has 14 residues. CDR3 residues: CASSLGRGQETQYF. The CDR3 nucleotides are TGCGCCAGCAGCTTGGGCAGGGGACAGGAGACCCAGTACTTC.

The rearrangement uses TRBV5-4 and TRBJ2-1; maybe TRBD1 (5 bases). Germline loops: CDR1 SGHNT, CDR2 YYREEE (reference sequence). The germline V and J ends were trimmed by 0 bases and 0 bases, with 10 bases remaining between them. CDR3 length: 16 residues. CDR3 sequence: CASSLGYDSSYNEQFF. Written as DNA, the CDR3 is TGTGCCAGCAGCTTGGGGTACGACAGCTCCTACAATGAGCAGTTCTTC.

In its sample, this clone was seen a few times. V usage is TRBV7-9 and J usage is TRBJ2-1; D is unclear. This CDR3 contains 12 residues. In germline, CDR1 is SEHNR, CDR2 FQNEAQ (reference sequence). V was pared by 8 bases and J by 7 bases, with 12 bases between. The CDR3 DNA sequence: TGTGCCAGCTTACGGTCTGAAAATGAGCAGTTCTTC. Encoded protein: CASLRSENEQFF.

The V gene is TRBV7-3, the J gene TRBJ2-1, with D perhaps TRBD2 (6 bases). Germline-derived CDR1 and CDR2 are SGHTA and FQGTGA. Trimming shortened V by 5 bases and J by 7 bases, and 9 bases separated the two germline ends. This CDR3 is built from 12 residues. CDR3: CASSLSGNEQFF. Here the CDR3 DNA reads TGTGCCAGCAGCCTTAGCGGAAATGAGCAGTTCTTC.

This clone was detected only a few times. Distinct nucleotide sequences in the sample also encode this CDR3. The CDR3 DNA sequence: TGTGCCAGCAGCGTAGTTGCGGGAGGGCGGGAGACCCAGTACTTC. It encodes CASSVVAGGRETQYF. The V call is TRBV9, the J call TRBJ2-5; TRBD2 agrees at 9 bases. Per the germline V gene, CDR1 is SGDLS and CDR2 is YYNGEE. The CDR3 runs 15 residues. V lost 0 bases, J lost 5 bases, and 5 bases stayed unmatched.

In this sample, this clone turned up a few times. The chain uses TRBV30 and TRBJ1-4; weak D call: TRBD1 (5 bases). V shed 5 bases and J shed 3 bases, with 13 bases lying between them. The length of the CDR3 is 14 residues. CDR1 is GTSNPN, CDR2 SVGIG, per germline (reference sequence). CDR3 loop: CAWSRVISNEKLFF. CDR3 coding DNA: TGTGCCTGGTCCAGGGTAATATCTAATGAAAAACTGTTTTTT.

This clone was counted only a few times. The gene calls are TRBV2 and TRBJ2-2, with D perhaps being TRBD1 or TRBD2 (5 bases each). The V gene's germline CDR1 is SNHLY and CDR2 FYNNEI. Trimming took 4 bases from V and 7 from J, leaving 13 bases between them. The CDR3 length is 14 residues. The CDR3 DNA reads TGTGCCAGCAGTGGAGCGGCAGGGATCGGGGAGCTGTTTTTT. Translated, it gives CASSGAAGIGELFF. The full variable domain, completed using reference TRBV2 and TRBJ2-2, is EPEVTQTPSHQVTQMGQEVILRCVPISNHLYFYWYRQILGQKVEFLVSFYNNEISEKSEIFDDQFSVERPDGSNFTLKIRSTKLEDSAMYFCASSGAAGIGELFFGEGSRLTVL.

This clone has just a few counts. The V and J genes are TRBV7-2 and TRBJ1-5; D remains unclear. V lost 1 base, J lost 1 base, and 5 bases lay in between. CDR3 length: 14 residues. Germline CDR1 and CDR2: SGHTA and FQGNSA. The CDR3 reads CASSLGQSNQPQHF. CDR3 nucleotides: TGTGCCAGCAGCTTAGGGCAGAGCAATCAGCCCCAGCATTTT.